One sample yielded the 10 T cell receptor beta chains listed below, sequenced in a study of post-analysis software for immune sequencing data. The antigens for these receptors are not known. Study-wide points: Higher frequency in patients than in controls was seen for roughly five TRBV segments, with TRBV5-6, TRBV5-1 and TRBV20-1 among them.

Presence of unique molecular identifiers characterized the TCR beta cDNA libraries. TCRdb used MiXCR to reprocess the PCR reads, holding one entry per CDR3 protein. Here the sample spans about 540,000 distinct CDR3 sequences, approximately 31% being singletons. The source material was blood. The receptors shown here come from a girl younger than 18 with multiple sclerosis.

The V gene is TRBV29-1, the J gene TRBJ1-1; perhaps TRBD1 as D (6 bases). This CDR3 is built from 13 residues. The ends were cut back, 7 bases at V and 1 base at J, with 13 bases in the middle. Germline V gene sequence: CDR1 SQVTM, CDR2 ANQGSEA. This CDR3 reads CSASGQRNTEAFF. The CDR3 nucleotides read TGCAGCGCCTCAGGACAGAGGAACACTGAAGCTTTCTTT.

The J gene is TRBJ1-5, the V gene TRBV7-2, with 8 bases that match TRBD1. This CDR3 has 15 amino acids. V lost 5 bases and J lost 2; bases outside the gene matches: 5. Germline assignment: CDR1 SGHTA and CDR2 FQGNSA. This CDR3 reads CASSVGQGRNQPQHF. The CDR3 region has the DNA TGTGCCAGCAGCGTCGGACAGGGTCGCAATCAGCCCCAGCATTTT.

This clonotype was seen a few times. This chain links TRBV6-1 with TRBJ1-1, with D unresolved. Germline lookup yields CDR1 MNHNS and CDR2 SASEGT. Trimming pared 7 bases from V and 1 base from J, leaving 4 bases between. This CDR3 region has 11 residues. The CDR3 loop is CASTQNTEAFF. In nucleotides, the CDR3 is TGTGCCAGCACTCAGAACACTGAAGCTTTCTTT.

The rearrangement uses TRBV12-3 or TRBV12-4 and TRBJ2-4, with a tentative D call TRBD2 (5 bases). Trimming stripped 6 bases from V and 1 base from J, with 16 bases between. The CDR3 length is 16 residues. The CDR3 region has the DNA TGTGCCAGCAGCTCGGACTTCCTTCCCGCCAAAAACATTCAGTACTTC. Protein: CASSSDFLPAKNIQYF.

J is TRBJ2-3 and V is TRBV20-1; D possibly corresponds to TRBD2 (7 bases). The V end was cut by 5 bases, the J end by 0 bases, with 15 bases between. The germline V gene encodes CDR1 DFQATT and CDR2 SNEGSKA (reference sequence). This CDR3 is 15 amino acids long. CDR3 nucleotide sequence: TGCAGTGCTGCCCGCGGGGGCCCAAGCACAGATACGCAGTATTTT. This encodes CSAARGGPSTDTQYF.

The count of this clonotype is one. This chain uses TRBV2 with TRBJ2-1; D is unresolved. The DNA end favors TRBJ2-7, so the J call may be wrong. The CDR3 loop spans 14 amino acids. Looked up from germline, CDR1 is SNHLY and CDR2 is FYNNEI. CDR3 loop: CASSEAPTYNEQYF. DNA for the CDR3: TGTGCCAGCAGTGAAGCCCCTACCTACAATGAGCAGTACTTC.

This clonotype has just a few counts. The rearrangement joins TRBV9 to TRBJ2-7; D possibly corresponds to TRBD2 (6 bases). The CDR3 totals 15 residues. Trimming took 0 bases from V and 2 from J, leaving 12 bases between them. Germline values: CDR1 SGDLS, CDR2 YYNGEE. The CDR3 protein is CASSVGGASAYEQYF. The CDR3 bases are TGTGCCAGCAGCGTAGGTGGGGCTAGCGCCTACGAGCAGTACTTC.

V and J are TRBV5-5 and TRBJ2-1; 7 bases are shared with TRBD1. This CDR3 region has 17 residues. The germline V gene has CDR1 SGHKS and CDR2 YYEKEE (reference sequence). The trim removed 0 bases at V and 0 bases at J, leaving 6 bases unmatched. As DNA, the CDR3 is TGTGCCAGCAGCTTGGGTAGGGGGCGTATCTCCTACAATGAGCAGTTCTTC. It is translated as CASSLGRGRISYNEQFF.

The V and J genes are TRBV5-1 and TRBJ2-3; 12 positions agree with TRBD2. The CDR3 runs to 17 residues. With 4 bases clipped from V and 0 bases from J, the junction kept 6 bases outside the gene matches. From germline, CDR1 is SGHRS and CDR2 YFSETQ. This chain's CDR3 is CASSPGLAGRSTDTQYF. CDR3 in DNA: TGCGCCAGCAGCCCAGGACTAGCGGGGAGAAGCACAGATACGCAGTATTTT.

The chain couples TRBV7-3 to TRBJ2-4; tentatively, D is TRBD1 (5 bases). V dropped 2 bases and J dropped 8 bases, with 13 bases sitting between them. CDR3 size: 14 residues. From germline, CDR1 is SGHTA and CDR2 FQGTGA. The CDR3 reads CASSLGASRDIQYF. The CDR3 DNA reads TGTGCCAGCAGCTTAGGGGCTTCAAGGGACATTCAGTACTTC.